The sequence of this T cell receptor (beta chain) was determined in a study of lymphopenia after photon versus proton radiotherapy. Overall study results and limits: Oligoclonal CD8+ Temra expansion after nadir drove photon patients' diversity drop.

The protocol was immunoSEQ multiplex PCR, while the TCRdb copy is restricted to in-frame clones and leaves out a portion. The repertoire holds approximately 40,000 clones, with about 86% as singletons. As to this clone: Its antigen is not known.

The CDR3 covers 15 residues. Unmatched junction bases numbered 10, after V lost 2 bases and J lost 7 bases. The germline V gene encodes CDR1 MNHNS and CDR2 SASEGT. The input for sequencing was peripheral blood, taken from a patient treated with proton-based radiotherapy. The chain employs TRBV6-1 and TRBJ2-5, with TRBD1 matching over 7 bases. This TCR came from a woman in her 70s with pancreatic cancer. Some clones in this sample may be carry-over from other donors' samples. The CDR3 region is CASSELQGTGRTQYF. Written as DNA, the CDR3 is TGTGCCAGCAGTGAATTACAGGGGACGGGGAGGACCCAGTACTTC.